The table lists the clone carrying this TCR beta chain with a count of one. Its matching antigen is unknown. The data belong to a study of shared clonotypes between healthy human individuals. Findings and limits, study-wide: Inspection by rarefaction showed sorted-subset sequencing to be incomplete despite large depth.

Measured with immunoSEQ multiplex PCR; TCRdb has only the in-frame clones, and not every one. The sample lists some 1,400,000 clones, around 95% seen once, with roughly 1.2% in the top ten. The specimen was naive CD4+ T cells sorted from blood. The subset denotes: CD45RA+ positively selected. This sequence was found in a man aged 25-45 years in good health.

CDR3: CASSFLDTEGEQYF. In nucleotides, the CDR3 is TGTGCCAGCAGTTTTTTGGACACCGAGGGCGAGCAGTACTTC. This rearrangement joins TRBV27 to TRBJ2-7, with D perhaps given as TRBD1 or TRBD2 (5 bases each). The CDR3 spans 14 residues. Trimming removed 3 bases from V and 6 bases from J, with 15 bases in between. Germline assignment: CDR1 MNHEY and CDR2 SMNVEV (reference sequence).